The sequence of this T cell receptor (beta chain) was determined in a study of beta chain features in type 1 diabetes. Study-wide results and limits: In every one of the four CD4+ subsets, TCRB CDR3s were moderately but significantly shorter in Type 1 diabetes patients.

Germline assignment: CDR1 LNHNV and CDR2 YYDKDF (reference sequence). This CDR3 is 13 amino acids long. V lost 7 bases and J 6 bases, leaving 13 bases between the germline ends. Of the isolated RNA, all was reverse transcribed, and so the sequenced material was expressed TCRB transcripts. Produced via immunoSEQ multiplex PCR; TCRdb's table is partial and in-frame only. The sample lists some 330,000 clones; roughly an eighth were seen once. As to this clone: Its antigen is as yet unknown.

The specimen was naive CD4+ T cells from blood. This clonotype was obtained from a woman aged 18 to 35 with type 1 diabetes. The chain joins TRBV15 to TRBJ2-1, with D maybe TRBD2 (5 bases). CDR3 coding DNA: TGTGCCACCACTAGCCTCGTTCGCAATGAGCAGTTCTTC. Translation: CATTSLVRNEQFF. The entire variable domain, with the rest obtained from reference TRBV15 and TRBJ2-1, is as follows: DAMVIQNPRYQVTQFGKPVTLSCSQTLNHNVMYWYQQKSSQAPKLLFHYYDKDFNNEADTPDNFQSRRPNTSFCFLDIRSPGLGDTAMYLCATTSLVRNEQFFGPGTRLTVL.